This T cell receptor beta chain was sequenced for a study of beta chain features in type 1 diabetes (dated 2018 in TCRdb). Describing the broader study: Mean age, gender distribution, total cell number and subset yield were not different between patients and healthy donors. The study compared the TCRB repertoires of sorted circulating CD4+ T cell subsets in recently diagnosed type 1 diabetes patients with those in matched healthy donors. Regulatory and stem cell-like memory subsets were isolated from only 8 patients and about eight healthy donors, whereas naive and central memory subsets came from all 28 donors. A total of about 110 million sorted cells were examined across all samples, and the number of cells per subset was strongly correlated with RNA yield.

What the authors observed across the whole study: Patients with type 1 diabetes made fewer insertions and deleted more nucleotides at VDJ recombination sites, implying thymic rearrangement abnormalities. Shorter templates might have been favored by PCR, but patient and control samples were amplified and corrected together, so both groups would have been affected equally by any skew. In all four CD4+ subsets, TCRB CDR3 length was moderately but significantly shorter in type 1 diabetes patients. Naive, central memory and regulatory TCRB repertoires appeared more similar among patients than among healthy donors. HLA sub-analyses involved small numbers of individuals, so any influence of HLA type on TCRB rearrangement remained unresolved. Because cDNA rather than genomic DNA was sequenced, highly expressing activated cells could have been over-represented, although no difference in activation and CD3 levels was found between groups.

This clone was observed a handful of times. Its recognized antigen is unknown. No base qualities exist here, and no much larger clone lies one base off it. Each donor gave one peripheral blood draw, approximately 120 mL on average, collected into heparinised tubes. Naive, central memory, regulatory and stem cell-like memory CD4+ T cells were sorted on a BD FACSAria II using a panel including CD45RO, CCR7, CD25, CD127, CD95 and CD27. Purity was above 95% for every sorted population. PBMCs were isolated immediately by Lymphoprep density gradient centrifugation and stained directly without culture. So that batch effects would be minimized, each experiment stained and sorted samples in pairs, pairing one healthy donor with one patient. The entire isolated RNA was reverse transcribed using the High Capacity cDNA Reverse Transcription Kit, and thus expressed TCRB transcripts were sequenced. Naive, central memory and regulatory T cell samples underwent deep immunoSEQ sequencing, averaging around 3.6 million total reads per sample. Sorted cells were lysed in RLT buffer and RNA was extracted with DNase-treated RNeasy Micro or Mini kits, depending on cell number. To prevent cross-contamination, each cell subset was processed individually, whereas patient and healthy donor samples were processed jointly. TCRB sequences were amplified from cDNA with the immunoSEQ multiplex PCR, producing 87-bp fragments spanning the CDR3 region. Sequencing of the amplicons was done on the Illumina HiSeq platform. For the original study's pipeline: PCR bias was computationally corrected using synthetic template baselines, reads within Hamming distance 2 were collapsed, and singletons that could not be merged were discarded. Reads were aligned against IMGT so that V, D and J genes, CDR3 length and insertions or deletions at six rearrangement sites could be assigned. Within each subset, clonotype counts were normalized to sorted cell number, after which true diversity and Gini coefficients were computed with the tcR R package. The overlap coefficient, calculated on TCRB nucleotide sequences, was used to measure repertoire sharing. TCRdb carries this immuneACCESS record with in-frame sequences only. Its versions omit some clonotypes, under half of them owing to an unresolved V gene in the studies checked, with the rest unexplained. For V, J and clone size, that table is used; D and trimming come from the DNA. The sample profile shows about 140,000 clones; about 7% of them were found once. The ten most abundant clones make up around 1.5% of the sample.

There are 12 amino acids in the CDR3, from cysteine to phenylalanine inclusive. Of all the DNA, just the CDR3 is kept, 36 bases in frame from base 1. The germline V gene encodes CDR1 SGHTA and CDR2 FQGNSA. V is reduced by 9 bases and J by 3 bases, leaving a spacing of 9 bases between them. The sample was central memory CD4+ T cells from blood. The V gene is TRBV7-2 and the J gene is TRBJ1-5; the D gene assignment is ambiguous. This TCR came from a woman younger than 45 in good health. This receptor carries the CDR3 CASGTANQPQHF. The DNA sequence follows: TGTGCCAGTGGAACAGCCAATCAGCCCCAGCATTTT.